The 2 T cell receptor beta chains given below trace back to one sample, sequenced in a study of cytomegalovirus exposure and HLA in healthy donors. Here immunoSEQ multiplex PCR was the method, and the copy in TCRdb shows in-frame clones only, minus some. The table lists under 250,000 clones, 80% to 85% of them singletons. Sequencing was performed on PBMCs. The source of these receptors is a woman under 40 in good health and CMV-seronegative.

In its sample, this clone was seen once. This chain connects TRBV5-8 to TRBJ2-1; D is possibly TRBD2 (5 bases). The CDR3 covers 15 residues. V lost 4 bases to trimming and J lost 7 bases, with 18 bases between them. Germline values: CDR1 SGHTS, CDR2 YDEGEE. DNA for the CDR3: TGTGCCAGCAGCCCGGACTCCGGGCCCCGGAATGAGCAGTTCTTC. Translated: CASSPDSGPRNEQFF.

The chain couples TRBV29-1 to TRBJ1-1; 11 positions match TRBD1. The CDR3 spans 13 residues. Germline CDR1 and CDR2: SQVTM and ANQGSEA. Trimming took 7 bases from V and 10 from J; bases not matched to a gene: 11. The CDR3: CSASGQGVPGAFF. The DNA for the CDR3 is TGCAGCGCCTCGGGACAGGGGGTACCAGGAGCTTTCTTT. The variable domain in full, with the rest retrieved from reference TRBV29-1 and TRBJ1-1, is SAVISQKPSRDICQRGTSLTIQCQVDSQVTMMFWYRQQPGQSLTLIATANQGSEATYESGFVIDKFPISRPNLTFSTLTVSNMSPEDSSIYLCSASGQGVPGAFFGQGTRLTVV.